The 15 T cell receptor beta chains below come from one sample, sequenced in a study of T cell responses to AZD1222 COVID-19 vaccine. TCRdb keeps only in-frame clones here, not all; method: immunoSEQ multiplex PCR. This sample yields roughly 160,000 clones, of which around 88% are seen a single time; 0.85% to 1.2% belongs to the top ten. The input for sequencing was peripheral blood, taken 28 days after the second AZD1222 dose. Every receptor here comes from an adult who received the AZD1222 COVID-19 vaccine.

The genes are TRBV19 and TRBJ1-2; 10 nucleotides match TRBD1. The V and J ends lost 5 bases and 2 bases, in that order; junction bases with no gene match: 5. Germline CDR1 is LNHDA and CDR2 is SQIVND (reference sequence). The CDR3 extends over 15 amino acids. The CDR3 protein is CASSPGTGANYGYTF. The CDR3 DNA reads TGTGCCAGTAGTCCCGGGACAGGGGCCAACTATGGCTACACCTTC.

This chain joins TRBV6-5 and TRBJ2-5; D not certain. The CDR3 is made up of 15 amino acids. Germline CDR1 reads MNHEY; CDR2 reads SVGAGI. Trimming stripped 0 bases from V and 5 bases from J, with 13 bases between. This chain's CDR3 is CASSYSMWTRETQYF. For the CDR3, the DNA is TGTGCCAGCAGTTACTCAATGTGGACGAGGGAGACCCAGTACTTC.

The CDR3 reads CASSSTSYETQYF. The DNA for the CDR3 is TGTGCCAGCAGTTCAACTAGTTACGAGACCCAGTACTTC. The rearrangement uses TRBV27 and TRBJ2-5, with D possibly TRBD2 on 5 matching bases. The length of the CDR3 is 13 residues. Germline loops: CDR1 MNHEY, CDR2 SMNVEV (reference sequence). V lost 4 bases and J lost 5, with 11 bases in between.

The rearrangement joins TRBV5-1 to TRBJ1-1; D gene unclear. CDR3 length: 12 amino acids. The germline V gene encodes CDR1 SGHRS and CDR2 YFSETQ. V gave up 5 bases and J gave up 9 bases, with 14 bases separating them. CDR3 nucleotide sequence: TGCGCCAGCAGGTCAGCTAGTAATCAAGCTTTCTTT. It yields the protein CASRSASNQAFF.

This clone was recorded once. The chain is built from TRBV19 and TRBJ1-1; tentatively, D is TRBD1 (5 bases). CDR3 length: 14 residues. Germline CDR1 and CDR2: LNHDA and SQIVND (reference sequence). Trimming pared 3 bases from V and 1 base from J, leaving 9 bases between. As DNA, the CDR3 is TGTGCCAGTAGTATTACCGGGGGGAACACTGAAGCTTTCTTT. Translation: CASSITGGNTEAFF.

CDR3 coding DNA: TGTGCCAGTAGTATTAGCCTCGGACCTGGGGCTACGCAGTATTTT. Amino acids: CASSISLGPGATQYF. The chain links TRBV19 to TRBJ2-3, with D possibly TRBD1 on 5 matching bases. This CDR3 contains 15 residues. The V gene's germline CDR1 is LNHDA and CDR2 SQIVND (reference sequence). Trimming stripped 3 bases from V and 8 bases from J, with 18 bases between.

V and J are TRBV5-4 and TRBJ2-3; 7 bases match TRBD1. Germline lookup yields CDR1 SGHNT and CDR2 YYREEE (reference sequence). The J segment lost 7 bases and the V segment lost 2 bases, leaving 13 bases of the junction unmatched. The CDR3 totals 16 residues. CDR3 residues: CASSFNVRGFDNTQYF. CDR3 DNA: TGTGCCAGCAGCTTTAACGTCAGGGGGTTTGATAATACGCAGTATTTT.

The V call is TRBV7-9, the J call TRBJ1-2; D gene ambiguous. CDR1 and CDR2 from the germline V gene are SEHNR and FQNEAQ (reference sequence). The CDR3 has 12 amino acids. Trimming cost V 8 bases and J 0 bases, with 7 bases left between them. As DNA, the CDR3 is TGTGCCAGCCTTCACCCTAACTATGGCTACACCTTC. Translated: CASLHPNYGYTF.

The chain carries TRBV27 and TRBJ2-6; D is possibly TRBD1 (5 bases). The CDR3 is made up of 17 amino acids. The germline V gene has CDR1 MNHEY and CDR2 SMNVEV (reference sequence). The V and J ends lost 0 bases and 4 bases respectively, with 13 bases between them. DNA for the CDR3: TGTGCCAGCAGTTTATCCCTAGGGGCTCCCGGGGCCAACGTCCTGACTTTC. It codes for CASSLSLGAPGANVLTF. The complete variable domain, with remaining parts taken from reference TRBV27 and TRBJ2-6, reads EAQVTQNPRYLITVTGKKLTVTCSQNMNHEYMSWYRQDPGLGLRQIYYSMNVEVTDKGDVPEGYKVSRKEKRNFPLILESPSPNQTSLYFCASSLSLGAPGANVLTFGAGSRLTVL.

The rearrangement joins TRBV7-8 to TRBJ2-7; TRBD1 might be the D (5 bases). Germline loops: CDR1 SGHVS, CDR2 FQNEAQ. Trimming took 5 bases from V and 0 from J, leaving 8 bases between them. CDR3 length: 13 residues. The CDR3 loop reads CASSPTVSYEQYF. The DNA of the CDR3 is TGTGCCAGCAGCCCGACAGTCTCCTACGAGCAGTACTTC.

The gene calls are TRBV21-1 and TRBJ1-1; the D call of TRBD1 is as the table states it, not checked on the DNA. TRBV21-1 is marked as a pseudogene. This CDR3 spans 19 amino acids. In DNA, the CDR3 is TGTGCCAGCAGGAACAGAAACAGGGAATCCTATGAATCGGGCACTGAAGCTTTCTTT. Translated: CASRNRNRESYESGTEAFF.

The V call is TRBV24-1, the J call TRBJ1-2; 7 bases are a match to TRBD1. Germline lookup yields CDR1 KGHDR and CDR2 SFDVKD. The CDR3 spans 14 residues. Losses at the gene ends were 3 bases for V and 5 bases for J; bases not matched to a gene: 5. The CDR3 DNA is TGTGCCACCAGTGATCCAGACAGGGAGTATGGCTACACCTTC. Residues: CATSDPDREYGYTF.

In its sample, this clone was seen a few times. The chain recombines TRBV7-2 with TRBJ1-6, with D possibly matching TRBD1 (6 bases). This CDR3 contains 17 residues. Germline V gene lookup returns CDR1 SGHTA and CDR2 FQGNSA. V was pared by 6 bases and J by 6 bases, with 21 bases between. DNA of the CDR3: TGTGCCAGCAGTCAAAAAGTCATGGACAGACTTAATTCACCCCTCCACTTT. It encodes CASSQKVMDRLNSPLHF. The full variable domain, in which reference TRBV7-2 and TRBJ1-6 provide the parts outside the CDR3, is GAGVSQSPSNKVTEKGKDVELRCDPISGHTALYWYRQSLGQGLEFLIYFQGNSAPDKSGLPSDRFSAERTGGSVSTLTIQRTQQEDSAVYLCASSQKVMDRLNSPLHFGNGTRLTVT.

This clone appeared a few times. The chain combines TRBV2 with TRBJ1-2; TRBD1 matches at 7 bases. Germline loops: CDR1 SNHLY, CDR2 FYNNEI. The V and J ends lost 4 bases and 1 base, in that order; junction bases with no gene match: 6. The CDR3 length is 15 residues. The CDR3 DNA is TGTGCCAGCAGTGTAGGGGACAGCAATAACTATGGCTACACCTTC. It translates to CASSVGDSNNYGYTF.

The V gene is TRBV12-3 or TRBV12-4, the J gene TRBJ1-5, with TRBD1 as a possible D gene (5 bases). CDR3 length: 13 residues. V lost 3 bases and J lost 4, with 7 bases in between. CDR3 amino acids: CASSLKGNQPQHF. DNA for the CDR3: TGTGCCAGCAGTTTGAAGGGGAATCAGCCCCAGCATTTT.